The 21 T cell receptor beta chains in this list originate from one sample, sequenced in a study of human T cells and chemical hapten exposure. MiXCR, applied by TCRdb to the RACE reads, yields one record per CDR3 protein. The data contain just over 40,000 distinct CDR3 sequences, less than 3.5% of them singletons. Time point meaning: patch test 2, 6 weeks after DPC sensitization. Treatment given: therapeutic diphenylcyclopropenone sensitization with weekly scalp DPC. Here the sequenced sample was whole blood, taken in connection with sensitization to the hapten diphenylcyclopropenone (DPC). These receptors originate from a middle-aged man with alopecia areata. Some clones in this sample may be carry-over from other donors' samples.

This clonotype appeared many times. V usage is TRBV27 and J usage is TRBJ2-7; TRBD1 matches at 7 bases. Germline loops: CDR1 MNHEY, CDR2 SMNVEV (reference sequence). The CDR3 length is 15 residues. The ends lost 5 bases at V and 1 base at J; junction bases unmatched: 8. CDR3 sequence (DNA): TGTGCCAGCAGTGGTGAAGGGGGCCCTTCCTACGAGCAGTACTTC. It yields the protein CASSGEGGPSYEQYF.

This clonotype was recorded at least ten times. The chain links TRBV4-3 to TRBJ1-2; 7 bases are a match to TRBD1. Germline V gives CDR1 LGHNA, CDR2 YSLEER. The CDR3 has 16 amino acids. After removal of 0 bases from V and 4 bases from J, the junction contained 8 bases not matched to a gene. The CDR3 DNA is TGCGCCAGCAGCCAAGATAGACAGGGAGTTATCTATGGCTACACCTTC. Residues: CASSQDRQGVIYGYTF.

This clonotype was detected only a few times. The gene calls are TRBV5-1 and TRBJ2-5; a possible D gene is TRBD2 (7 bases). Germline CDR1 and CDR2: SGHRS and YFSETQ. This CDR3 is built from 15 residues. V was shortened by 5 bases and J by 5 bases, with 19 bases between the two germline ends. CDR3 nucleotides: TGCGCCAGCAGACCCCCCGGCGGGGGCTCGGAGACCCAGTACTTC. It codes for CASRPPGGGSETQYF.

This clonotype was counted many times. The chain carries TRBV20-1 and TRBJ2-1; D gene uncertain. The CDR3 runs 15 residues. Looked up from germline, CDR1 is DFQATT and CDR2 is SNEGSKA (reference sequence). V was shortened by 7 bases and J by 4 bases, with 20 bases between the two germline ends. The CDR3 sequence is CSVYPGTSGYNEQFF. The DNA of the CDR3 is TGCAGTGTTTACCCGGGCACCTCGGGTTACAATGAGCAGTTCTTC.

This clonotype was counted many times. This chain links TRBV30 with TRBJ2-3; D is undetermined. The CDR3 length is 13 residues. Trimming pared 3 bases from V and 4 bases from J, leaving 11 bases between. In germline, CDR1 is GTSNPN, CDR2 SVGIG (reference sequence). CDR3 sequence (DNA): TGTGCCTGGAGCCAACGAAGGGCAGATACGCAGTATTTT. Protein sequence: CAWSQRRADTQYF.

This clonotype was detected only a few times. The rearrangement joins TRBV27 to TRBJ2-3; D is possibly TRBD2 (6 bases). The CDR3 has 15 residues. V was pared by 5 bases and J by 2 bases, with 14 bases between. Germline V gene sequence: CDR1 MNHEY, CDR2 SMNVEV (reference sequence). Written as DNA, the CDR3 is TGTGCCAGCAGTCCGATTAGCGGATTCACAGATACGCAGTATTTT. Translation: CASSPISGFTDTQYF.

This rearrangement joins TRBV12-3 or TRBV12-4 to TRBJ2-3; no clear D gene. V lost 5 bases and J 2 bases, leaving 8 bases between the germline ends. The CDR3 has 13 residues. The CDR3 nucleotides read TGTGCCAGCAGTCCCGTCCCCACAGATACGCAGTATTTT. Protein: CASSPVPTDTQYF.

Only a few counts were recorded for this clonotype. The chain couples TRBV4-3 to TRBJ1-5; no clear D gene. The CDR3 is 15 amino acids. Trimming pared 1 base from V and 4 bases from J, leaving 11 bases between. Germline assignment: CDR1 LGHNA and CDR2 YSLEER. CDR3: CASSQVLSGNQPQHF. Here the CDR3 DNA reads TGCGCCAGCAGCCAAGTTTTGTCAGGAAATCAGCCCCAGCATTTT.

There are many counts of this clonotype. This rearrangement joins TRBV7-2 to TRBJ2-2; unclear D gene. V was cut by 5 bases and J by 3 bases, with 7 bases left in between. From germline, CDR1 is SGHTA and CDR2 FQGNSA. The CDR3 runs 13 residues. Written as DNA, the CDR3 is TGTGCCAGCAGCAAGTTAGACACCGGGGAGCTGTTTTTT. It yields the protein CASSKLDTGELFF.

This clonotype was counted between two and nine times. The chain recombines TRBV7-6 with TRBJ1-2; 9 positions agree with TRBD1. CDR1 is SGHVS and CDR2 is FNYEAQ in the germline V gene. Unmatched junction bases numbered 12, after V lost 5 bases and J lost 14 bases. The CDR3 spans 13 residues. The CDR3 is CASSMGQGSRKTF. The CDR3 DNA reads TGTGCCAGCAGCATGGGACAGGGAAGTCGGAAAACCTTC.

Many counts were recorded for this clonotype. The rearrangement links TRBV6-5 to TRBJ2-3; TRBD1 or TRBD2 may be the D gene (6 bases each). V lost 2 bases and J 0 bases, leaving 12 bases between the germline ends. CDR1 and CDR2 from the germline V gene are MNHEY and SVGAGI. The CDR3 runs 16 residues. The CDR3 nucleotides read TGTGCCAGCAGTTACGAGGGGGGATCTAGCACAGATACGCAGTATTTT. Translating gives CASSYEGGSSTDTQYF.

This clonotype was counted many times. V is TRBV10-2 and J is TRBJ2-1, with D unclear. CDR1 and CDR2 from the germline V gene are WSHSY and SAAADI. Trimming pared 3 bases from V and 12 bases from J, leaving 18 bases between. The CDR3 sequence is 14 residues long. The CDR3, as DNA: TGCGCCAGCAGTGACTCTAAGACTCCTCTGAGGCAGTTCTTC. It specifies CASSDSKTPLRQFF.

This chain links TRBV28 with TRBJ1-2, with D uncertain. Looked up from germline, CDR1 is MDHEN and CDR2 is SYDVKM. The CDR3 is 21 amino acids. The V end was cut by 3 bases, the J end by 3 bases, with 32 bases between. The CDR3 nucleotides are TGTGCCAGCAGTTTTTTCCAGCAGGTTAATTTGCGGCCTCTTGGCTACTATGGCTACACCTTC. It encodes CASSFFQQVNLRPLGYYGYTF.

This clonotype was found many times. This chain links TRBV5-4 with TRBJ2-7; D is perhaps TRBD1 (6 bases). V was cut by 3 bases and J by 1 base, with 8 bases left in between. The CDR3 contains 13 residues. The germline CDR1 and CDR2 sequences are SGHNT and YYREEE (reference sequence). In nucleotides, the CDR3 is TGTGCCAGCAGCTCGGGACAATCCTACGAGCAGTACTTC. It encodes CASSSGQSYEQYF.

This clonotype was counted ten times or more. The V and J genes are TRBV2 and TRBJ1-5, with D tentatively TRBD1 (5 bases). The ends were cut back, 1 base at V and 6 bases at J, with 13 bases in the middle. Germline V gene lookup returns CDR1 SNHLY and CDR2 FYNNEI. There are 15 residues in the CDR3. DNA of the CDR3: TGTGCCAGCAGTGAAGACGGCAGGGTGAGTCAGCCCCAGCATTTT. Translation: CASSEDGRVSQPQHF. The full variable domain, completed using reference TRBV2 and TRBJ1-5, is EPEVTQTPSHQVTQMGQEVILRCVPISNHLYFYWYRQILGQKVEFLVSFYNNEISEKSEIFDDQFSVERPDGSNFTLKIRSTKLEDSAMYFCASSEDGRVSQPQHFGDGTRLSIL.

At least ten counts were recorded for this clonotype. The chain has TRBV5-5 and TRBJ1-2; 7 nucleotides line up with TRBD1. V gave up 0 bases and J gave up 3 bases; unmatched junction bases: 2. The CDR3 is 14 residues long. Germline CDR1 reads SGHKS; CDR2 reads YYEKEE (reference sequence). The CDR3 loop is CASSLDTGDYGYTF. CDR3 in DNA: TGTGCCAGCAGCTTGGATACAGGGGACTATGGCTACACCTTC. The full variable domain, in which reference TRBV5-5 and TRBJ1-2 provide the parts outside the CDR3, is DAGVTQSPTHLIKTRGQQVTLRCSPISGHKSVSWYQQVLGQGPQFIFQYYEKEERGRGNFPDRFSARQFPNYSSELNVNALLLGDSALYLCASSLDTGDYGYTFGSGTRLTVV.

This clonotype was observed at least ten times. The genes are TRBV25-1 and TRBJ2-5; no firm D call. Germline CDR1 and CDR2: MGHDK and SYGVNS. The length of the CDR3 is 14 residues. With 6 bases removed from V and 2 bases from J, the gap between germline ends came to 13 bases. The CDR3, as DNA: TGTGCCAGCAGGGATCCTTATAGTCAAGAGACCCAGTACTTC. Translation: CASRDPYSQETQYF.

The table lists this clonotype with many counts. This rearrangement joins TRBV3-1 to TRBJ1-2, with no clear D. This CDR3 region has 14 residues. The V gene lost 0 bases and the J gene lost 1 base, with 6 bases spanning the gap. CDR1 is LGHDT, CDR2 YNNKEL, per germline (reference sequence). CDR3 sequence (DNA): TGTGCCAGCAGCCAAGATCCAGGTAACTATGGCTACACCTTC. Encoded protein: CASSQDPGNYGYTF.

This clonotype was seen many times. The chain couples TRBV20-1 to TRBJ2-3, with no clear D. The CDR3 consists of 15 residues. Deletions cut 6 bases from V and 2 bases from J, with 18 bases between. The V gene's germline CDR1 is DFQATT and CDR2 SNEGSKA (reference sequence). CDR3 DNA: TGCAGTGCAGCACCGGTGGCCAGTTTCACAGATACGCAGTATTTT. Residues: CSAAPVASFTDTQYF.

This clonotype has a count of ten or more. This sequence joins TRBV6-2 or TRBV6-3 and TRBJ2-6; no clear D gene. Trimming removed 0 bases from V and 0 bases from J, with 3 bases in between. The germline gives CDR1 MNHEY, CDR2 SVGEGT. The CDR3 totals 15 residues. CDR3 sequence: CASSYSDSGANVLTF. The DNA for the CDR3 is TGTGCCAGCAGTTACTCGGACTCTGGGGCCAACGTCCTGACTTTC.

This clonotype was picked up a small number of times. V and J are TRBV5-4 and TRBJ2-3; TRBD2 is a possible D gene (6 bases). The CDR3 extends over 16 amino acids. Trimming pared 1 base from V and 5 bases from J, leaving 17 bases between. Germline assignment: CDR1 SGHNT and CDR2 YYREEE (reference sequence). The CDR3 region is CASSLRLTGDGDTQYF. CDR3 DNA sequence: TGTGCCAGCAGCTTGAGGTTAACGGGAGATGGAGATACGCAGTATTTT.